This T cell receptor beta chain was captured by sequencing in a study of shared clonotypes between healthy human individuals. Comments on this clone: A junction end diverges from the germline sequence, so it may reflect a read error.

Clones were sequenced by immunoSEQ multiplex PCR, and TCRdb holds only the in-frame ones, with some missing. The sample has 2 million to 2.5 million clones, approximately 94% seen once. Germline CDR1 is SSHAT and CDR2 is FNYEAQ (reference sequence). This CDR3 region has 13 residues. The source of this sequence is a man between 18 and 29 years old in good health. V gene TRBV7-7 combines with J gene TRBJ2-7; D perhaps matches TRBD2 (5 bases). Sequenced sample: naive CD4+ T cells sorted from blood. Subset defined: CD45RA+ positively selected. The CDR3 region has the DNA TGTGCTAGCAGCTTAGATCTGACTACGACGCAGTACTTC. It codes for CASSLDLTTTQYF.